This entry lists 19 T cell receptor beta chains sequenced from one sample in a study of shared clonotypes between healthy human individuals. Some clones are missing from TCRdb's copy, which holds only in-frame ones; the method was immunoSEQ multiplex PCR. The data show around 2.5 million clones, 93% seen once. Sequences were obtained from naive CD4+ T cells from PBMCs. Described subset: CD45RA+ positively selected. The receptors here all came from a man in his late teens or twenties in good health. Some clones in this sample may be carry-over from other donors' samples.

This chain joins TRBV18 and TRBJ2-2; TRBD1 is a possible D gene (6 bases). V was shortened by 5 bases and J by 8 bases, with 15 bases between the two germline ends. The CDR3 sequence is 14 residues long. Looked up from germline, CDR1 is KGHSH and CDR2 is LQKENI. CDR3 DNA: TGTGCCAGCTCAGCAGGGACATTCGTTGGGGAGCTGTTTTTT. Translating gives CASSAGTFVGELFF.

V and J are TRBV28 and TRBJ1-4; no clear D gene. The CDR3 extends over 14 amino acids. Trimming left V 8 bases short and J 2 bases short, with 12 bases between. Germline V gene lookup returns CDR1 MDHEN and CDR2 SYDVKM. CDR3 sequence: CASSIVQTNEKLFF. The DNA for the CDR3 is TGTGCCAGCTCAATTGTACAGACTAATGAAAAACTGTTTTTT.

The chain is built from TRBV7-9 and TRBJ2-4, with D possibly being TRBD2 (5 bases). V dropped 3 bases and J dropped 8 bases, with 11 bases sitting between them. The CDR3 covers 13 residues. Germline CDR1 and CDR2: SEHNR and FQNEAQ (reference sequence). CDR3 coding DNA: TGTGCCAGCAGCTTCGGGGATAGGGACATTCAGTACTTC. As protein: CASSFGDRDIQYF.

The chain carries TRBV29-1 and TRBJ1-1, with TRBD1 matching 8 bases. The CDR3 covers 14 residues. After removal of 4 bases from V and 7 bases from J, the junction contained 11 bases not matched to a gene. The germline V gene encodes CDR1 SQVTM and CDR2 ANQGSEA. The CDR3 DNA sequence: TGCAGCGTTGGAGCAGGGGGCGCAGTACATGAAGCTTTCTTT. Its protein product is CSVGAGGAVHEAFF.

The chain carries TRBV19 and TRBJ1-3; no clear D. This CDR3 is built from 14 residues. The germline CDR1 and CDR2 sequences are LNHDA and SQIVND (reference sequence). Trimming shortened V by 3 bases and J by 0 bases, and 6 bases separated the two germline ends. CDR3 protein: CASSITSSGNTIYF. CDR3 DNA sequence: TGTGCCAGTAGTATCACGAGCTCTGGAAACACCATATATTTT. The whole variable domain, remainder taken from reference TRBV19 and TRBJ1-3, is DGGITQSPKYLFRKEGQNVTLSCEQNLNHDAMYWYRQDPGQGLRLIYYSQIVNDFQKGDIAEGYSVSREKKESFPLTVTSAQKNPTAFYLCASSITSSGNTIYFGEGSWLTVV.

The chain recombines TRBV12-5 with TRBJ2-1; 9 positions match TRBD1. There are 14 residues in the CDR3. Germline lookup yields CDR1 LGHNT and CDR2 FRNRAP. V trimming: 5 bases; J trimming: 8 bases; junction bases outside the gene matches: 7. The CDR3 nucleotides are TGTGCTAGTGGTACCCGGGACAGGGACGATGAGCAGTTCTTC. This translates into CASGTRDRDDEQFF.

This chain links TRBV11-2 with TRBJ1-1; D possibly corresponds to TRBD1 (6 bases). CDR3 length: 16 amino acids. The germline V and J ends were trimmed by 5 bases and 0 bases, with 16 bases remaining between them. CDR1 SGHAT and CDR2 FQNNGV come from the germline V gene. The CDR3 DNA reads TGTGCCAGCAGCCGCAGCCCGGGGGCTATGAACACTGAAGCTTTCTTT. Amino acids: CASSRSPGAMNTEAFF.

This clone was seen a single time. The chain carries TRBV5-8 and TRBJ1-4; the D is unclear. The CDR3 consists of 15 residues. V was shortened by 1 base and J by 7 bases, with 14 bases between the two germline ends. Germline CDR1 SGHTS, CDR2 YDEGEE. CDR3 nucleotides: TGTGCCAGCAGCTTGAAAGCAGGTTTATCTGAAAAACTGTTTTTT. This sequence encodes CASSLKAGLSEKLFF.

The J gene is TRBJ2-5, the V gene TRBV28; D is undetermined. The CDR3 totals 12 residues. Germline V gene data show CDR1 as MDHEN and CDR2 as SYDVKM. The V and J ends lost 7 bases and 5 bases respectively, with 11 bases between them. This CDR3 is CASKAGGETQYF. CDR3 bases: TGTGCCAGCAAGGCCGGTGGTGAGACCCAGTACTTC.

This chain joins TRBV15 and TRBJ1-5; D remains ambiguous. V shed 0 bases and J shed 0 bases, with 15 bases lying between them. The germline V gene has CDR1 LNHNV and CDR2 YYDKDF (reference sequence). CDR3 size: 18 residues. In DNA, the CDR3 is TGTGCCACCAGCAGAGATTTGAGGGTTCTCTATAGCAATCAGCCCCAGCATTTT. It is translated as CATSRDLRVLYSNQPQHF.

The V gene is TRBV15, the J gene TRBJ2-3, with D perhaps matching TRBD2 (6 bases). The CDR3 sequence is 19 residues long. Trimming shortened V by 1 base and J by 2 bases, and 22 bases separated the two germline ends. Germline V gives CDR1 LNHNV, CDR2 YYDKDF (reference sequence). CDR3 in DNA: TGTGCCACCAGCAGAGCACGAGGAGGGGACTCTTTCCCCACAGATACGCAGTATTTT. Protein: CATSRARGGDSFPTDTQYF. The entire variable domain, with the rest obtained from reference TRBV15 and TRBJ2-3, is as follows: DAMVIQNPRYQVTQFGKPVTLSCSQTLNHNVMYWYQQKSSQAPKLLFHYYDKDFNNEADTPDNFQSRRPNTSFCFLDIRSPGLGDTAMYLCATSRARGGDSFPTDTQYFGPGTRLTVL.

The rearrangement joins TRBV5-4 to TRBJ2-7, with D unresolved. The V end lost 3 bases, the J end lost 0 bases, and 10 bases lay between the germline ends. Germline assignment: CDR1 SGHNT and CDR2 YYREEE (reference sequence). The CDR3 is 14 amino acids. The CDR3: CASSSDLYSYEQYF. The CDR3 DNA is TGTGCCAGCAGCTCTGACCTGTACTCCTACGAGCAGTACTTC.

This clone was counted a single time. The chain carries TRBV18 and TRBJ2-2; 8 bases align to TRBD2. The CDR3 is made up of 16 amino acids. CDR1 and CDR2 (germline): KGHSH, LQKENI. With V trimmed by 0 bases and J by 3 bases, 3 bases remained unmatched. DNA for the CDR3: TGTGCCAGCTCACCACCTAGCGGGATCCACACCGGGGAGCTGTTTTTT. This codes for CASSPPSGIHTGELFF.

The CDR3 reads CASSLSPKQETQYF. The CDR3 DNA is TGTGCCAGCAGCTTATCCCCCAAACAAGAGACCCAGTACTTC. This rearrangement joins TRBV7-8 to TRBJ2-5; D ambiguous. The germline V gene has CDR1 SGHVS and CDR2 FQNEAQ. The CDR3 loop spans 14 amino acids. V was shortened by 2 bases and J by 2 bases, with 9 bases between the two germline ends.

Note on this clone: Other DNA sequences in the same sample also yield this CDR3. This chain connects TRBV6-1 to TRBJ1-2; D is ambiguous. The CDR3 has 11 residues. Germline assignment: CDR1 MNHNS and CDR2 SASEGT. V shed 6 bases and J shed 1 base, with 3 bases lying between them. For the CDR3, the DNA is TGTGCCAGCAGCGGTAACTATGGCTACACCTTC. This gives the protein CASSGNYGYTF.

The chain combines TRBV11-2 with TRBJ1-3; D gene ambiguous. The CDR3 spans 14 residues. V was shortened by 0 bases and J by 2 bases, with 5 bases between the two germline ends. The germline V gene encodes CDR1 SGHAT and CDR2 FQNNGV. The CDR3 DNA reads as TGTGCCAGCAGCTTAGAGACGGCTGGAAACACCATATATTTT. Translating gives CASSLETAGNTIYF.

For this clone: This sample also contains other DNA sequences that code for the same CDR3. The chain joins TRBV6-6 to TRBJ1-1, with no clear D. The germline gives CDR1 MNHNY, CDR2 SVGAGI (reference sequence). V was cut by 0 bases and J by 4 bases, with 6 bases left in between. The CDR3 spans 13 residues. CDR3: CASSYSEGTEAFF. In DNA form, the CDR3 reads TGTGCCAGCAGTTACTCTGAGGGCACTGAAGCTTTCTTT.

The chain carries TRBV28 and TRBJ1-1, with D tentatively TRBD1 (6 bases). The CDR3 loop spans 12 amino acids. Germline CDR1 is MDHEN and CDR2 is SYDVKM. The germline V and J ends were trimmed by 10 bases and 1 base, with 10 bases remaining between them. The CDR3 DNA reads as TGTGCCACCGGACAGACGAACACTGAAGCTTTCTTT. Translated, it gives CATGQTNTEAFF.

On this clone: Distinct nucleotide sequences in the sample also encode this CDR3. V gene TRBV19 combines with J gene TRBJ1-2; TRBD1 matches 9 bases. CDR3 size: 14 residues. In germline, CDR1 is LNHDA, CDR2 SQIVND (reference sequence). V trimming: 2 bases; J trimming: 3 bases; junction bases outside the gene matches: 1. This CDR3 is CASSIRQGDYGYTF. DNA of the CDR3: TGTGCCAGTAGTATAAGACAGGGGGACTATGGCTACACCTTC. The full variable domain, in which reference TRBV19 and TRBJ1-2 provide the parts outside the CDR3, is DGGITQSPKYLFRKEGQNVTLSCEQNLNHDAMYWYRQDPGQGLRLIYYSQIVNDFQKGDIAEGYSVSREKKESFPLTVTSAQKNPTAFYLCASSIRQGDYGYTFGSGTRLTVV.